This record covers a single T cell receptor (beta chain). Profiling relied on immunoSEQ multiplex PCR, and the TCRdb table lists in-frame clones only, not all of them. The table has some 250,000 clones, about 80% seen once. The CDR3 runs 12 residues. V shed 4 bases and J shed 2 bases, with 5 bases lying between them. Per the germline V gene, CDR1 is SNHLY and CDR2 is FYNNEI. The data were obtained in a study of Tregs in tolerant kidney transplant recipients. This receptor was taken from a human donor in good health. The chain carries TRBV2 and TRBJ1-2; tentatively, D is TRBD1 (5 bases). Input material: CD4+ T cells from blood. The DNA for the CDR3 is TGTGCCAGCAGTGGACAGAACTATGGCTACACCTTC. This codes for CASSGQNYGYTF.